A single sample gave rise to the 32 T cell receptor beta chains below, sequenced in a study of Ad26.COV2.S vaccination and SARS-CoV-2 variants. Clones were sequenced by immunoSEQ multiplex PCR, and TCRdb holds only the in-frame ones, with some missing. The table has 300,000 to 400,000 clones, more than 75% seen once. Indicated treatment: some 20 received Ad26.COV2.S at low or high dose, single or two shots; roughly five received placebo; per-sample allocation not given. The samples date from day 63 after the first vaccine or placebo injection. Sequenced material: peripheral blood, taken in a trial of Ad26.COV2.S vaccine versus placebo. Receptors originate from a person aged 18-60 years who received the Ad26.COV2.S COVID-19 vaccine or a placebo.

The CDR3 DNA reads as TGTGCCAGCAATCGACAGGTTAATGAAAAACTGTTTTTT. This codes for CASNRQVNEKLFF. This chain links TRBV6-5 with TRBJ1-4; weak D call: TRBD1 (6 bases). Trimming took off 7 bases at V and 4 bases at J, with 10 bases between the two ends. The CDR3 is made up of 13 amino acids. CDR1 is MNHEY, CDR2 SVGAGI, per germline.

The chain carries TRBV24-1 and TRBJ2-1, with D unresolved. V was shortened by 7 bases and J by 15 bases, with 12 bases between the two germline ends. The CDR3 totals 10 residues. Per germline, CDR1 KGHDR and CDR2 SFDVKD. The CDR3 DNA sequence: TGTGCCACCAGCAAAGAAAGGTGGTTCTTC. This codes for CATSKERWFF.

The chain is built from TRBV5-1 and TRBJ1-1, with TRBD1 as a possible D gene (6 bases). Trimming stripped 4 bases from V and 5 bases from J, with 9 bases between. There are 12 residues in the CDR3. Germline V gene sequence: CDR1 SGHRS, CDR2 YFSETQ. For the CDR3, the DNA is TGCGCCAGCAGCGCGGGGGCGACTGAAGCTTTCTTT. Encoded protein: CASSAGATEAFF. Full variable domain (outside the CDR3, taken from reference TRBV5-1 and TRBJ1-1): KAGVTQTPRYLIKTRGQQVTLSCSPISGHRSVSWYQQTPGQGLQFLFEYFSETQRNKGNFPGRFSGRQFSNSRSEMNVSTLELGDSALYLCASSAGATEAFFGQGTRLTVV.

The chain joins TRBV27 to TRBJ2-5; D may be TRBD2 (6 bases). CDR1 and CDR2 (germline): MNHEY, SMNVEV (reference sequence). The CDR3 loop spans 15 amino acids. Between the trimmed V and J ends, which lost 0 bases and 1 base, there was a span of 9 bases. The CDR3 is CASSLSWRGQETQYF. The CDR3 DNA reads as TGTGCCAGCAGTTTATCGTGGCGGGGCCAAGAGACCCAGTACTTC.

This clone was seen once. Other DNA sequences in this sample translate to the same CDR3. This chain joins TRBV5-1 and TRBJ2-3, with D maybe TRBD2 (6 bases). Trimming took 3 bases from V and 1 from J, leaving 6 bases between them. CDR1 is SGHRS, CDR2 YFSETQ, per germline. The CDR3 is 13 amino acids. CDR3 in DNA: TGCGCCAGCAGCTCTAGCGGCACAGATACGCAGTATTTT. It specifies CASSSSGTDTQYF.

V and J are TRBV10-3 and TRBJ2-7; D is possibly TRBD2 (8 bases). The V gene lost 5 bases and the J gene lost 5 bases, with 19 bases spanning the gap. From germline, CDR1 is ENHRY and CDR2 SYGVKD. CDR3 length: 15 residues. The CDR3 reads CAISTGGQGVNEQYF. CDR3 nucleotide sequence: TGTGCCATCAGTACGGGGGGGCAGGGGGTTAACGAGCAGTACTTC.

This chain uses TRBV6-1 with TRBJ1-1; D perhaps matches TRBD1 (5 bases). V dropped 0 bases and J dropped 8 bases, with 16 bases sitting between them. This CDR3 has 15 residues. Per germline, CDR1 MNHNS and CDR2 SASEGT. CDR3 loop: CASSEAGRTGPEAFF. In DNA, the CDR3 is TGTGCCAGCAGTGAAGCGGGGCGAACCGGGCCCGAAGCTTTCTTT.

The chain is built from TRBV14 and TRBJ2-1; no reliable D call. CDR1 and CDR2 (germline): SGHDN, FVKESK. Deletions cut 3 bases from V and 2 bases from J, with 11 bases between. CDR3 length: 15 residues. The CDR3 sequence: CASSQLVGTYNEQFF. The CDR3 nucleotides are TGTGCCAGCAGCCAGTTAGTGGGAACCTACAATGAGCAGTTCTTC.

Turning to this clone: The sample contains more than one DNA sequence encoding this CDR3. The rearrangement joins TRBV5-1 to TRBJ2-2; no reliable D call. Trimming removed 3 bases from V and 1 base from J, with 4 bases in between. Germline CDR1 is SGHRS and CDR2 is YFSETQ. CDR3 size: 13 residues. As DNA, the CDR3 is TGCGCCAGCAGCTCTGGGAACACCGGGGAGCTGTTTTTT. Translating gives CASSSGNTGELFF.

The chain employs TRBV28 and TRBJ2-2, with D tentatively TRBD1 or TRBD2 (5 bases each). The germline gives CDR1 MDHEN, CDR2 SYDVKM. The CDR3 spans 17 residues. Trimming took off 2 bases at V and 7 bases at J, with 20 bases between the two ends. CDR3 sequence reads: CASSLGANPGIGGELFF. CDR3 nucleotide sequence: TGTGCCAGCAGTTTAGGGGCTAACCCGGGGATCGGCGGGGAGCTGTTTTTT.

The CDR3 DNA reads as TGTGCCAGCAGCGTACGGGCGATGAACACTGAAGCTTTCTTT. The encoded protein is CASSVRAMNTEAFF. The rearrangement joins TRBV11-2 to TRBJ1-1, with D unclear. Germline loops: CDR1 SGHAT, CDR2 FQNNGV. CDR3 length equals 14 residues. Trimming took off 5 bases at V and 0 bases at J, with 10 bases between the two ends.

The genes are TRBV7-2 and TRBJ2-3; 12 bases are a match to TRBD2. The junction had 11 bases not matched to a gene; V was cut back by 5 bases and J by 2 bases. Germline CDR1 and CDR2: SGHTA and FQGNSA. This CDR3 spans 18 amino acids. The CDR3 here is CASSRHSSGGGLTDTQYF. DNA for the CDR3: TGTGCCAGCAGCCGCCATTCTAGCGGGGGGGGCCTCACAGATACGCAGTATTTT.

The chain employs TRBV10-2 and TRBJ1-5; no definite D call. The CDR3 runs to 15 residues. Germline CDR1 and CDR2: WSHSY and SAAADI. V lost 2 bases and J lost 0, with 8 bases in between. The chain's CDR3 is CASSEIPYSNQPQHF. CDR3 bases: TGCGCCAGCAGTGAGATACCTTATAGCAATCAGCCCCAGCATTTT.

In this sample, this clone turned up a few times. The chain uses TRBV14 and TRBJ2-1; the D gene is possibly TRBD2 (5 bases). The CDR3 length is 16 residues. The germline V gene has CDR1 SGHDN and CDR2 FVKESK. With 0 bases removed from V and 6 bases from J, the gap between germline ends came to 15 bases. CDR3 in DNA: TGTGCCAGCAGCCAAGATACCGGGGTCTTGGGCAATGAGCAGTTCTTC. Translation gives CASSQDTGVLGNEQFF.

Here the CDR3 reads CASSLDLGAYEQYF. The CDR3 nucleotides read TGTGCCAGCAGCTTAGACTTGGGGGCCTACGAGCAGTACTTC. The rearrangement joins TRBV7-2 to TRBJ2-7; D could derive from TRBD1 or TRBD2 (5 bases each). This CDR3 is 14 amino acids long. V lost 1 base and J lost 2, with 9 bases in between. CDR1 is SGHTA and CDR2 is FQGNSA in the germline V gene.

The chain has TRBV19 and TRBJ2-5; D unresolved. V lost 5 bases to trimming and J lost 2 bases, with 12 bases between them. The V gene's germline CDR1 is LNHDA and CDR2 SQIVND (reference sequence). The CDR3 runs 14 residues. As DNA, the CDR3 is TGTGCCAGTAGTCACGGCGCACCACAAGAGACCCAGTACTTC. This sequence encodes CASSHGAPQETQYF.

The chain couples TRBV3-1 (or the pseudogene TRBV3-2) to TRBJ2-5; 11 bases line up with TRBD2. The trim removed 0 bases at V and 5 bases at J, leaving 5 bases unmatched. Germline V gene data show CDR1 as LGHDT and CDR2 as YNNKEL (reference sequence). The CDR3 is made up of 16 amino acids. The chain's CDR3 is CASSQDLAGGTETQYF. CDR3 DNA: TGTGCCAGCAGCCAAGACCTAGCGGGGGGCACGGAGACCCAGTACTTC.

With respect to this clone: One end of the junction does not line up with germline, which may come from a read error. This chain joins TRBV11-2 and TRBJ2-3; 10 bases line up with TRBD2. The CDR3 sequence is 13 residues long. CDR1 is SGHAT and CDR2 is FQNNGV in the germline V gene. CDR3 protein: CASSLEAGGPESF. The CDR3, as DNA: TGTGCCAGCAGCTTAGAAGCGGGAGGGCCTGAATCTTTT.

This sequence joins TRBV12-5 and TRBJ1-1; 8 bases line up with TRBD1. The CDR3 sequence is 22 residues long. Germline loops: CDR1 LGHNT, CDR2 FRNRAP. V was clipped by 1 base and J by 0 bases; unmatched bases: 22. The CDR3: CASGLASQLSAGGESLNTEAFF. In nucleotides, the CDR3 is TGTGCTAGTGGTTTGGCCTCTCAGTTATCCGCAGGGGGCGAATCGTTGAACACTGAAGCTTTCTTT. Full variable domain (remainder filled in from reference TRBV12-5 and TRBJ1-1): DARVTQTPRHKVTEMGQEVTMRCQPILGHNTVFWYRQTMMQGLELLAYFRNRAPLDDSGMPKDRFSAEMPDATLATLKIQPSEPRDSAVYFCASGLASQLSAGGESLNTEAFFGQGTRLTVV.

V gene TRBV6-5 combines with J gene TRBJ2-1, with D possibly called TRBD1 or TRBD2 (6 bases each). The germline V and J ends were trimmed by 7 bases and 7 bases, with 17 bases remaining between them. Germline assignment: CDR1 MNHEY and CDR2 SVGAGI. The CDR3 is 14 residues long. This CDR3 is CASNPGAQGNEQFF. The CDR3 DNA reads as TGTGCCAGCAACCCGGGGGCGCAGGGGAATGAGCAGTTCTTC.

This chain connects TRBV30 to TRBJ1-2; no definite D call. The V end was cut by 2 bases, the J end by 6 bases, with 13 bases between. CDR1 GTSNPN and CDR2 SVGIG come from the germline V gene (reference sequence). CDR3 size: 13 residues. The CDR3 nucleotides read TGTGCCTGGAGTTATCAGAGGAGGAATGGCTACACCTTC. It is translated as CAWSYQRRNGYTF.

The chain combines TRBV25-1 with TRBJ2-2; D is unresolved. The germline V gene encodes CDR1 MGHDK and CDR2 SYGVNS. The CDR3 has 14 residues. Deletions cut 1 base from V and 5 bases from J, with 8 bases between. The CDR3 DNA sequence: TGTGCCAGCAGTGAATCCGGGTGGACCGGGGAGCTGTTTTTT. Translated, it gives CASSESGWTGELFF.

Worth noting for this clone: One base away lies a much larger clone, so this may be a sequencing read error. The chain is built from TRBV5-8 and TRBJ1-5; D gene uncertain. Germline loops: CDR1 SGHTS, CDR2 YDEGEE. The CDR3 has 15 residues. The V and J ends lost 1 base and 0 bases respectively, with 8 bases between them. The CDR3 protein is CASSLRGNSNQPQHF. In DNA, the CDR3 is TGTGCCAGCAGCTTGCGAGGGAATAGCAATCAGCCCCAGCATTTT.

In DNA form, the CDR3 reads TGTGCCAGTAGTGAAGCGGGAGAGGGGGAGCAGTACTTC. Its protein is CASSEAGEGEQYF. V is TRBV19 and J is TRBJ2-7; 8 bases agree with TRBD2. The germline V gene encodes CDR1 LNHDA and CDR2 SQIVND (reference sequence). V was clipped by 5 bases and J by 7 bases; unmatched bases: 7. This CDR3 is built from 13 residues.

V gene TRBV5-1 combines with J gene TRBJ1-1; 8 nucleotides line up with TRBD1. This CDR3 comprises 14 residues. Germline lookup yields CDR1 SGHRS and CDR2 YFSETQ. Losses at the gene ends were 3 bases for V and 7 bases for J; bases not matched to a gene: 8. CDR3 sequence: CASSSGTGSNEAFF. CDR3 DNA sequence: TGCGCCAGCAGCTCCGGGACAGGCTCGAATGAAGCTTTCTTT.

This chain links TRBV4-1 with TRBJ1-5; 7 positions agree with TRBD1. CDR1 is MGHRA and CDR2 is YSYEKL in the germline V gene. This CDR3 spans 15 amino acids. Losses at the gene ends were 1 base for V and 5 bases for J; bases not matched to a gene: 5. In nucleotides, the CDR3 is TGCGCCAGCAGCCAAGTCGACAGGGTAGATCAGCCCCAGCATTTT. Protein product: CASSQVDRVDQPQHF.

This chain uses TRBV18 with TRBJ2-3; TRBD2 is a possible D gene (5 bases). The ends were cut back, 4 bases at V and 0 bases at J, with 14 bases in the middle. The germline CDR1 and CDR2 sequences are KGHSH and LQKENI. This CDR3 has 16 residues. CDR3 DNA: TGTGCCAGCTCACTATATGGGGAGCCTAGCACAGATACGCAGTATTTT. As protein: CASSLYGEPSTDTQYF.

DNA for the CDR3: TGCAGCGTTGAAAGAGGCGGGCAGGGAGGCAAAAACATTCAGTACTTC. Translation: CSVERGGQGGKNIQYF. This chain joins TRBV29-1 and TRBJ2-4; D is possibly TRBD2 (6 bases). CDR3 length: 16 residues. CDR1 and CDR2 (germline): SQVTM, ANQGSEA. V was shortened by 2 bases and J by 3 bases, with 17 bases between the two germline ends.

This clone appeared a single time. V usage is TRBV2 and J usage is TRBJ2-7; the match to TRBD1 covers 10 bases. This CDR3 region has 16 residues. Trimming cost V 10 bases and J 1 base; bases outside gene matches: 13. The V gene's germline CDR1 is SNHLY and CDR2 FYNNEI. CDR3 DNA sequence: TGTGCCACTTGGAAATCCGGGACAGGGGATTCCTACGAGCAGTACTTC. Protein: CATWKSGTGDSYEQYF.

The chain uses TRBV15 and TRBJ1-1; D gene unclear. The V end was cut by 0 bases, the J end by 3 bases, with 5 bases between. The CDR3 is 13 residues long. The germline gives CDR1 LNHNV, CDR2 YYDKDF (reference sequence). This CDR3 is CATSREVDTEAFF. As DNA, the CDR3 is TGTGCCACCAGCAGAGAAGTTGACACTGAAGCTTTCTTT.

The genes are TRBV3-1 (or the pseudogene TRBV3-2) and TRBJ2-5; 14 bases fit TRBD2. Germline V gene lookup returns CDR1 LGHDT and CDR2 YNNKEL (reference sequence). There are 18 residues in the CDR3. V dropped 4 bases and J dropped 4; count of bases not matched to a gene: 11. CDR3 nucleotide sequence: TGTGCCAGCAGCCGTAAGACTAGCGGGGGGGCCGTGTCAGAGACCCAGTACTTC. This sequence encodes CASSRKTSGGAVSETQYF.

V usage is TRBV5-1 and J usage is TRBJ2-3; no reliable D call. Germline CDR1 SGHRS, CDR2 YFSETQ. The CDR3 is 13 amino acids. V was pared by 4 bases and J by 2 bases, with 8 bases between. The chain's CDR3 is CASSPQYTDTQYF. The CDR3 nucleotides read TGCGCCAGCAGCCCTCAATACACAGATACGCAGTATTTT.